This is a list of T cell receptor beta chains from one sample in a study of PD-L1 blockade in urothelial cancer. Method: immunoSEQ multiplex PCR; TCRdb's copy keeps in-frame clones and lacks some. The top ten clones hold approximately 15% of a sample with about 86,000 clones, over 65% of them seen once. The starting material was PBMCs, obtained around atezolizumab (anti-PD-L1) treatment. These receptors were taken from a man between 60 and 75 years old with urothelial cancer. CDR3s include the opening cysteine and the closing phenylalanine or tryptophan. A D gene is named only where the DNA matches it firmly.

CDR3: CASSMNRNSYEQYF
V: TRBV19
J: TRBJ2-7
D: .

CDR3: CASSLGVTYNSPLHF
V: TRBV5-6
J: TRBJ1-6
D: .

CDR3: CACPGDRGINTEAFF
V: TRBV30
J: TRBJ1-1
D: TRBD1

CDR3: CAWTEILGTGNGYTF
V: TRBV30
J: TRBJ1-2
D: TRBD1

CDR3: CASRLLGGDEQYF
V: TRBV28
J: TRBJ2-7
D: TRBD1

CDR3: CASSPMGSTDTQYF
V: TRBV7-2
J: TRBJ2-3
D: .

CDR3: CASSLDPRSNQPQHF
V: TRBV5-1
J: TRBJ1-5
D: .

CDR3: CASSLDGTGSFFGYTF
V: TRBV5-1
J: TRBJ1-2
D: TRBD1

CDR3: CASSESGTDTQYF
V: TRBV10-1
J: TRBJ2-3
D: .

CDR3: CASKLTSGYNEQFF
V: TRBV4-2
J: TRBJ2-1
D: TRBD2

CDR3: CASSSSGGGTGELFF
V: TRBV6-5
J: TRBJ2-2
D: TRBD2

CDR3: CASSIARDRVLSGANVLTF
V: TRBV19
J: TRBJ2-6
D: TRBD1

CDR3: CASSPFIAGAGTDTQYF
V: TRBV2
J: TRBJ2-3
D: TRBD2

CDR3: CASAPRQGRGEQYF
V: TRBV27
J: TRBJ2-7
D: .

CDR3: CASRRTGAYEQYF
V: TRBV5-1
J: TRBJ2-7
D: TRBD1

CDR3: CASSLELAGPMVEQFF
V: TRBV11-3
J: TRBJ2-1
D: TRBD2

CDR3: CASSYTPGRRGGYTF
V: TRBV6-6
J: TRBJ1-2
D: .

CDR3: CASRSWGQMFF
V: TRBV28
J: TRBJ1-4
D: .

CDR3: CASSTSQQETQYF
V: TRBV7-2
J: TRBJ2-5
D: .

CDR3: CASSLEGTSGRWSTDTQYF
V: TRBV5-1
J: TRBJ2-3
D: TRBD2

CDR3: CASSWGGRNTGELFF
V: TRBV19
J: TRBJ2-2
D: TRBD2

CDR3: CASSLEAESSGNTIYF
V: TRBV5-1
J: TRBJ1-3
D: .

CDR3: CASSIGLVSPYEQYF
V: TRBV19
J: TRBJ2-7
D: .

CDR3: CASSLGTGNTEAFF
V: TRBV5-1
J: TRBJ1-1
D: TRBD1

CDR3: CASLRGVGGIYEQYF
V: TRBV6-1
J: TRBJ2-7
D: TRBD2

CDR3: CASSLGTSGRYEQYF
V: TRBV6-6
J: TRBJ2-7
D: TRBD2

CDR3: CASSQIPGHVSYEQYF
V: TRBV18
J: TRBJ2-7
D: .

CDR3: CSAALAGVYNEQFF
V: TRBV29-1
J: TRBJ2-1
D: TRBD2

CDR3: CASSPWGAGGREQFF
V: TRBV7-9
J: TRBJ2-1
D: TRBD2

CDR3: CASSQIPGDYGYTF
V: TRBV6-5
J: TRBJ1-2
D: .

CDR3: CASSLGPPGDSSYEQYF
V: TRBV5-1
J: TRBJ2-7
D: .

CDR3: CASSPPRYSGGRETQYF
V: TRBV7-2
J: TRBJ2-5
D: TRBD2

CDR3: CAWSGQVYGYTF
V: TRBV30
J: TRBJ1-2
D: .

CDR3: CASSLVGTSGSRYEQYF
V: TRBV11-2
J: TRBJ2-7
D: TRBD2

CDR3: CASSQDRDRQPQHF
V: TRBV4-2
J: TRBJ1-5
D: .

CDR3: CASSDSGTYEQYF
V: TRBV25-1
J: TRBJ2-7
D: .

CDR3: CASRVMGEAFF
V: TRBV19
J: TRBJ1-1
D: .

CDR3: CASSPIPRSEQYF
V: TRBV6-5
J: TRBJ2-7
D: .

CDR3: CASSPLGPGILLRAGELFF
V: TRBV4-1
J: TRBJ2-2
D: .

CDR3: CAWRPGQRNEKLFF
V: TRBV30
J: TRBJ1-4
D: TRBD1